The 26 T cell receptor beta chains presented below share a single source sample, sequenced in a study of blood T cells in healthy people across ages. A second PCR of about 6 to 11 cycles used a sample-barcoded 5' primer and a J-beta primer mix. TCRdb re-called the 5' RACE reads through MiXCR, storing one row per CDR3 protein. The data contain 700,000 or so distinct CDR3 sequences, about 20% of them seen just once; the ten biggest clones take up roughly 22%. The source material was blood. The receptors originated from a man aged 65 to 79 in good health.

This chain uses TRBV15 with TRBJ2-1; no clear D. This CDR3 spans 15 amino acids. Germline V lookup: CDR1 LNHNV, CDR2 YYDKDF (reference sequence). V lost 4 bases, J lost 6 bases, and 16 bases lay in between. DNA for the CDR3: TGTGCCACCAGCACCCTGGGCACCCCAAGCAATGAGCAGTTCTTC. The encoded protein is CATSTLGTPSNEQFF. Using reference TRBV15 and TRBJ2-1 for the parts outside the CDR3, the full variable domain is DAMVIQNPRYQVTQFGKPVTLSCSQTLNHNVMYWYQQKSSQAPKLLFHYYDKDFNNEADTPDNFQSRRPNTSFCFLDIRSPGLGDTAMYLCATSTLGTPSNEQFFGPGTRLTVL.

This clonotype was recorded a few times. This sequence joins TRBV5-1 and TRBJ2-2; TRBD1 matches at 8 bases. Germline loops: CDR1 SGHRS, CDR2 YFSETQ. V was pared by 1 base and J by 8 bases, with 7 bases of the junction left unmatched. CDR3 size: 15 residues. CDR3 DNA: TGCGCCAGCAGCTTGAGCCAGGGGGCCCGTGGGGAGCTGTTTTTT. Protein: CASSLSQGARGELFF.

This chain links TRBV7-2 with TRBJ2-5; 7 bases are shared with TRBD1. The J call may be mistaken, given a closer DNA end match to TRBJ2-1. Per germline, CDR1 SGHTA and CDR2 FQGNSA. The CDR3 has 16 amino acids. CDR3 sequence reads: CASSLIGAGGYNEQFF. The CDR3 coding sequence is TGTGCCAGCAGCTTAATTGGGGCAGGGGGCTACAATGAGCAGTTCTTC.

This clonotype was detected a few times. The DNA of the CDR3 is TGTGCCAGCGGTCAAAATTCACTCTACGAGCAGTACTTC. Translating gives CASGQNSLYEQYF. The chain recombines TRBV28 with TRBJ2-7; D is uncertain. The CDR3 is 13 amino acids. CDR1 is MDHEN, CDR2 SYDVKM, per germline. V lost 8 bases, J lost 3 bases, and 14 bases lay in between.

The chain employs TRBV2 and TRBJ2-6, with D unclear. This CDR3 has 17 amino acids. Trimming pared 4 bases from V and 11 bases from J, leaving 24 bases between. Looked up from germline, CDR1 is SNHLY and CDR2 is FYNNEI. The CDR3: CASSATGNRVLIYVLTF. The DNA of the CDR3 is TGTGCCAGCAGTGCGACCGGTAATCGGGTTCTGATTTACGTCCTGACTTTC.

This sequence joins TRBV28 and TRBJ2-7; 8 bases agree with TRBD2. This CDR3 has 17 amino acids. CDR1 and CDR2 (germline): MDHEN, SYDVKM. V lost 1 base to trimming and J lost 2 bases; unmatched junction nucleotides: 10. The CDR3 protein is CASSLSADVAGPYEQYF. The DNA for the CDR3 is TGTGCCAGCAGTTTATCTGCGGATGTAGCGGGGCCCTACGAGCAGTACTTC.

A few counts support this clonotype. The genes are TRBV11-2 and TRBJ2-1; 11 bases are shared with TRBD2. The CDR3 has 11 residues. The V gene end was trimmed by 11 bases and the J gene end by 10 bases; junction bases not matched to a gene: 4. Germline CDR1 and CDR2: SGHAT and FQNNGV. In DNA form, the CDR3 reads TGTGCCGGGACTAGCGGATACGAGCAGTTCTTC. Its protein is CAGTSGYEQFF.

This clonotype has more than one count but fewer than ten. The chain carries TRBV19 and TRBJ2-3, with TRBD1 identical over 8 bases. The V segment lost 5 bases and the J segment 3 bases; nucleotides outside the gene matches: 4. The germline CDR1 and CDR2 sequences are LNHDA and SQIVND (reference sequence). The CDR3 extends over 14 amino acids. The CDR3 nucleotides are TGTGCCAGTAGTCCCAGGGGGCTGACAGATACGCAGTATTTT. This gives the protein CASSPRGLTDTQYF.

This clonotype was seen a few times. The chain recombines TRBV29-1 with TRBJ1-1; D is perhaps TRBD1 (5 bases). V was trimmed by 0 bases and J by 5 bases, leaving 19 bases between them. The CDR3 runs to 16 residues. Germline CDR1 SQVTM, CDR2 ANQGSEA. The CDR3 nucleotides are TGCAGCGTTGAAGATCCGGGAGGGAGCAGGGTTACTGAAGCTTTCTTT. It codes for CSVEDPGGSRVTEAFF.

The J gene is TRBJ2-3, the V gene TRBV20-1; a weak D match, TRBD2 (5 bases). The CDR3 contains 14 residues. Germline CDR1 DFQATT, CDR2 SNEGSKA (reference sequence). Trimming stripped 3 bases from V and 6 bases from J, with 16 bases between. The CDR3: CSASGPTERDTQYF. CDR3 DNA: TGCAGTGCTAGCGGACCCACCGAGCGGGATACGCAGTATTTT.

V and J are TRBV7-3 and TRBJ2-1; D assignment may be TRBD1 or TRBD2 (5 bases each). V gave up 1 base and J gave up 5 bases, with 12 bases separating them. Germline loops: CDR1 SGHTA, CDR2 FQGTGA. The CDR3 loop spans 15 amino acids. The CDR3 bases are TGTGCCAGCAGCTTAATGGGGACCCTGGACAATGAGCAGTTCTTC. Protein: CASSLMGTLDNEQFF.

In this sample, this clonotype turned up a few times. The chain joins TRBV6-1 to TRBJ1-5; no reliable D call. CDR1 is MNHNS and CDR2 is SASEGT in the germline V gene. Trimming took 4 bases from V and 0 from J, leaving 10 bases between them. The CDR3 covers 15 residues. This CDR3 is CASSVDGFSNQPQHF. The CDR3 nucleotides are TGTGCCAGCAGTGTTGACGGATTTAGCAATCAGCCCCAGCATTTT.

This CDR3 reads CSARDQARNPYMGEQYF. The DNA of the CDR3 is TGCAGTGCTAGAGACCAGGCGAGAAACCCCTATATGGGCGAGCAGTACTTC. This sequence joins TRBV20-1 and TRBJ2-7; no firm D call. Between the trimmed V and J ends, which lost 0 bases and 6 bases, there was a span of 24 bases. Germline V lookup: CDR1 DFQATT, CDR2 SNEGSKA (reference sequence). The CDR3 totals 17 residues.

In this sample, this clonotype turned up many times. J is TRBJ2-5 and V is TRBV7-9; D ambiguous. Germline values: CDR1 SEHNR, CDR2 FQNEAQ (reference sequence). Deletions cut 1 base from V and 4 bases from J, with 4 bases between. This CDR3 has 12 residues. The CDR3 DNA reads TGTGCCAGCAGCTTAGTGTCAGAGACCCAGTACTTC. As protein: CASSLVSETQYF.

This chain joins TRBV29-1 and TRBJ1-4; 12 bases align to TRBD1. The CDR3 runs 16 residues. Trimming cost V 6 bases and J 8 bases; bases outside gene matches: 13. Germline assignment: CDR1 SQVTM and CDR2 ANQGSEA. The DNA of the CDR3 is TGCAGCGTCATCGTAGTGGGACAGGGGGCAGAAGAAAAACTGTTTTTT. It yields the protein CSVIVVGQGAEEKLFF.

This clonotype was seen a few times. The chain employs TRBV6-2 or TRBV6-3 and TRBJ2-1; 11 bases align to TRBD2. CDR3 length: 19 residues. V shed 4 bases and J 5 bases; nucleotides not matched to a gene: 16. Germline V CDR1 and CDR2: MNHEY, SVGEGT. In DNA form, the CDR3 reads TGTGCCAGCAGTTCCCCACTAGCGGGAGAACATTCCGGACACAATGAGCAGTTCTTC. This encodes CASSSPLAGEHSGHNEQFF.

The chain uses TRBV7-3 and TRBJ2-1; D call uncertain. CDR1 is SGHTA and CDR2 is FQGTGA in the germline V gene. CDR3 size: 15 residues. Trimming cost V 5 bases and J 5 bases, with 16 bases left between them. The CDR3 here is CASSPLSLSNNEQFF. DNA for the CDR3: TGTGCCAGCAGCCCGTTGTCTCTTTCCAACAATGAGCAGTTCTTC.

The rearrangement links TRBV19 to TRBJ1-6; D is ambiguous. CDR3 size: 15 residues. The V end lost 7 bases, the J end lost 5 bases, and 15 bases lay between the germline ends. CDR1 is LNHDA and CDR2 is SQIVND in the germline V gene (reference sequence). DNA for the CDR3: TGTGCCAGTACCCGAACCGGGGTTAATAATTCACCCCTCCACTTT. Translating it yields CASTRTGVNNSPLHF.

This clonotype showed up just a few times. The V and J genes are TRBV20-1 and TRBJ2-7, with a weak D call TRBD2 (5 bases). TRBJ2-1 explains the end of the DNA better; the J call may be wrong. This CDR3 has 14 amino acids. Germline values: CDR1 DFQATT, CDR2 SNEGSKA (reference sequence). CDR3 coding DNA: TGCAGTGCCGAACCCGGCGGACTGTACAATGAGCAGTTCTTC. It is translated as CSAEPGGLYNEQFF.

The rearrangement links TRBV11-2 to TRBJ1-2; TRBD1 might be the D (6 bases). Trimming left V 2 bases short and J 1 base short, with 11 bases between. CDR1 is SGHAT, CDR2 FQNNGV, per germline. The CDR3 extends over 15 amino acids. The CDR3 coding sequence is TGTGCCAGCAGCTTACTTCGACAGGTTAACTATGGCTACACCTTC. This encodes CASSLLRQVNYGYTF.

This clonotype has a handful of counts. The V and J genes are TRBV6-1 and TRBJ1-4; D gene uncertain. Between the trimmed V and J ends, which lost 6 bases and 0 bases, there was a span of 14 bases. The CDR3 is 16 residues long. The V gene's germline CDR1 is MNHNS and CDR2 SASEGT. The CDR3 is CASRLIPAATNEKLFF. DNA of the CDR3: TGTGCCAGCAGGCTCATCCCGGCCGCAACTAATGAAAAACTGTTTTTT.

The chain uses TRBV12-3 or TRBV12-4 and TRBJ2-2; the match to TRBD2 covers 10 bases. The V and J ends lost 6 bases and 1 base, in that order; junction bases with no gene match: 5. The CDR3 spans 16 residues. CDR3 residues: CASSVAGGLNTGELFF. The DNA of the CDR3 is TGTGCCAGCAGCGTAGCGGGGGGCCTGAACACCGGGGAGCTGTTTTTT.

The chain uses TRBV7-9 and TRBJ2-5, with D maybe TRBD1 (6 bases). Trimming removed 5 bases from V and 4 bases from J, with 20 bases in between. The CDR3 totals 16 residues. Germline V gene data show CDR1 as SEHNR and CDR2 as FQNEAQ (reference sequence). The CDR3 DNA is TGTGCCAGCAGCGTATCCGGGACAAGGTTTAGAGAGACCCAGTACTTC. This gives the protein CASSVSGTRFRETQYF.

This clonotype was recorded at least ten times. V gene TRBV12-3 or TRBV12-4 combines with J gene TRBJ1-5, with TRBD1 matching 7 bases. V shed 5 bases and J 7 bases; nucleotides not matched to a gene: 8. The CDR3 runs to 14 residues. CDR3 nucleotides: TGTGCCAGCAGTGCCGACAGGGCTCAACAGCCCCAGCATTTT. As protein: CASSADRAQQPQHF.

The chain joins TRBV7-3 to TRBJ2-5; 14 bases align to TRBD2. With the DNA end fitting TRBJ2-1 better, the J assignment may be wrong. This CDR3 comprises 16 residues. CDR1 and CDR2 (germline): SGHTA, FQGTGA. CDR3 nucleotide sequence: TGTGCCAGCAGCTGGGTGGGACTAGCGGGAGCCAATGAGCAGTTCTTC. Encoded protein: CASSWVGLAGANEQFF.

The CDR3 DNA follows: TGCGCCAGCAGCCAAGGGGTTGTCTGGCAGCCCCAGCATTTT. It encodes CASSQGVVWQPQHF. This sequence joins TRBV4-3 and TRBJ1-5; D not resolved. Looked up from germline, CDR1 is LGHNA and CDR2 is YSLEER. This CDR3 spans 14 amino acids. The V end lost 1 base, the J end lost 7 bases, and 11 bases lay between the germline ends.